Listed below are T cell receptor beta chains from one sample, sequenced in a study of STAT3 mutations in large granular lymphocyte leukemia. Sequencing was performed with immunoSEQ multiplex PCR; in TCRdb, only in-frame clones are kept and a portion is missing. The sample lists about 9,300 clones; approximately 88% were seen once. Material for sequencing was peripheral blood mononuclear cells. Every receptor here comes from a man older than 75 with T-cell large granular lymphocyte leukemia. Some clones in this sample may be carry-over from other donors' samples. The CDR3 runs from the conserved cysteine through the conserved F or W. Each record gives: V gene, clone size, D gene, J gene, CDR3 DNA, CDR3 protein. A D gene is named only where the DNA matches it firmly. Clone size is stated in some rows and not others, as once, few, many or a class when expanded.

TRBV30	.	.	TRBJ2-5	TGTGCCTGGAGTGGGACACACCAAGAGACCCAGTACTTC	CAWSGTHQETQYF
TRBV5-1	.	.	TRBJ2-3	TGCGCCAGCAGCTTGGCCCTGCTAACCACAGATACGCAGTATTTT	CASSLALLTTDTQYF
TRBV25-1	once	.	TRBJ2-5	TGTGCCAGCAGTGAAGGGGAGACCCAGTACTTC	CASSEGETQYF
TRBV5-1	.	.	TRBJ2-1	TGCGCCAGCATCCCGGGGACGGCCAACAATGAGCAGTTCTTC	CASIPGTANNEQFF
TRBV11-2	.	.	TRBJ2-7	TGTGCCAGCAGCTTATCTCCAGATCCCTACGAGCAGTACTTC	CASSLSPDPYEQYF
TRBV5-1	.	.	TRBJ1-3	TGCGCCAGCAGCTCCCTCGGGACTATGAGAAACACCATATATTTT	CASSSLGTMRNTIYF
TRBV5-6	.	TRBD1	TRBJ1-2	TGTGCCAGCAGTAAACAGGGGATCGATGGCTACACCTTC	CASSKQGIDGYTF
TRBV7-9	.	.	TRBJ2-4	TGTGCCAGCAGCTTAGTACTCGCCGGGGTAGCCAAAAACATTCAGTACTTC	CASSLVLAGVAKNIQYF
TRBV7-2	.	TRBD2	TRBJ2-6	TGTGCCAGCAGCTTAGCGACTAGCGGGGGGACCCCCTCTGGGGCCAACGTCCTGACTTTC	CASSLATSGGTPSGANVLTF
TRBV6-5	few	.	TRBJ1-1	TGTGCCAGCAAGGATACCGCGGGGAACACTGAAGCTTTCTTT	CASKDTAGNTEAFF
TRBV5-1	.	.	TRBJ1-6	TGCGCCAGCAGCTTGGACGGACCCGGGGGGGGACCCCTCCACTTT	CASSLDGPGGGPLHF
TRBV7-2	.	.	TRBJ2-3	TGTGCCAGCAGCTTAGGAGAAACAGATACGCAGTATTTT	CASSLGETDTQYF
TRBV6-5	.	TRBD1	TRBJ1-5	TGTGCCAGCAGTGCTCAGGGGGGTAGCAATCAGCCCCAGCATTTT	CASSAQGGSNQPQHF
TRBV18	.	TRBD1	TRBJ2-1	TGTGCCAGCTCACTTACAGGGGCCAGCAATGAGCAGTTCTTC	CASSLTGASNEQFF
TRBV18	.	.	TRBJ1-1	TGTGCCAGCTCACCACCGTTGTTCGGGGCCACACTCTCGGCTGAAGCTTTCTTT	CASSPPLFGATLSAEAFF
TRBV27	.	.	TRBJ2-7	TGTGCCAGCAGTTTATCGGCGGTGTCACGACCCTACGAGCAGTACTTC	CASSLSAVSRPYEQYF
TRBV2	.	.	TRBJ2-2	TGTGCCAGCAGTGACCCCAGGGGAGGGGAGCTGTTTTTT	CASSDPRGGELFF
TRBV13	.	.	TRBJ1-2	TGTGCCAGCAGCCCTCCAAGGGGACGGGGCTACACCTTC	CASSPPRGRGYTF
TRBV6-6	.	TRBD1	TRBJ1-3	TGTGCCAGCAACATGGACAGGGGGTCCTCCACCATATATTTT	CASNMDRGSSTIYF
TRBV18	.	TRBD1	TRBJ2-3	TGTGCCAGCTCACAACAGAAAACGGGACAGGGGGCAGATACGCAGTATTTT	CASSQQKTGQGADTQYF
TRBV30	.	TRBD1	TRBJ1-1	TGTGCCTTGGGACAGCAAATGAACACTGAAGCTTTCTTT	CALGQQMNTEAFF
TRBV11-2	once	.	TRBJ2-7	TGTGCCAGCACCCTCAGTGGGGGGCGCTACGAGCAGTACTTC	CASTLSGGRYEQYF
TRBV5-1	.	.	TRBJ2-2	TGCGCCAGCAGCTCCGAGCGTCCGGAGGCCGGGGAGCTGTTTTTT	CASSSERPEAGELFF
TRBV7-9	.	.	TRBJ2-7	TGTGCCAGCAGCCCAGGACGCAACTACGAGCAGTACTTC	CASSPGRNYEQYF
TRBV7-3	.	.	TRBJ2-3	TGTGCCAGCAGTTTGAGGGCGAAAGCAGATACGCAGTATTTT	CASSLRAKADTQYF
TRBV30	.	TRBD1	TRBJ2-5	TGTGCCTGGAGTACCACAGGGGGGCGAACCCAGTACTTC	CAWSTTGGRTQYF
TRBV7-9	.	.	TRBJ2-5	TGTGCCAGCACCGAAGGGGTAGAGACCCAGTACTTC	CASTEGVETQYF
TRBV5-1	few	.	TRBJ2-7	TGCGCCAGCAGCGGTTGGGACGGCTACGAGCAGTACTTC	CASSGWDGYEQYF
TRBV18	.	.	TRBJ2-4	TGTGCCAGCTCACCGGGGACCACCATAGCCAAAAACATTCAGTACTTC	CASSPGTTIAKNIQYF
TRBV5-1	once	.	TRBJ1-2	TGCGCCAGCAGCCTTTATCGCGGGGCTAACTATGGCTACACCTTC	CASSLYRGANYGYTF
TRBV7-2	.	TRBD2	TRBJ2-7	TGTGCCAGCAGGGGAGCGGGGGGTGGCGGCGAGCAGTACTTC	CASRGAGGGGEQYF
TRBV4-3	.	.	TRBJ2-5	TGCGCCAGCAGCCAAGAAGGTGGGCGAAACCAAGAGACCCAGTACTTC	CASSQEGGRNQETQYF
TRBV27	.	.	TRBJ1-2	TGTGCCAGCAGGTCTTTGGGGCAGACATTACTATATGGCTACACCTTC	CASRSLGQTLLYGYTF
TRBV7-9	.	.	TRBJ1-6	TGTGCCAGCAGCCCCTCAGGGGTCAATAATTCACCCCTCCACTTT	CASSPSGVNNSPLHF
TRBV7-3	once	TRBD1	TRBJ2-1	TGTGCCAGCAGGCCAGCAGGGGGAGACGAGCAGTTCTTC	CASRPAGGDEQFF
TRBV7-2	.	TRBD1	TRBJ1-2	TGTGCCAGCAGCCCCCCGGGACAGATGAACTATGGCTACACCTTC	CASSPPGQMNYGYTF
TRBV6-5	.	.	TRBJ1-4	TGTGCCAGCAGTCACCGGAGGAATGAAAAACTGTTTTTT	CASSHRRNEKLFF
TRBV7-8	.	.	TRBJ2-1	TGTGCCAGCAGCTTAGCGGTGAGCTCCTACAATGAGCAGTTCTTC	CASSLAVSSYNEQFF
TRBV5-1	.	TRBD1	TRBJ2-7	TGCGCCAGCAGCCCGGGACAGGGAAGCTACGAGCAGTACTTC	CASSPGQGSYEQYF
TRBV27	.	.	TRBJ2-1	TGTGCCAGCAGTTTCGGGGTCGAGCAGTTCTTC	CASSFGVEQFF
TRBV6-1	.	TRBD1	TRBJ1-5	TGTGCCAGCAGTAAGGGACAGGATAGCAATCAGCCCCAGCATTTT	CASSKGQDSNQPQHF
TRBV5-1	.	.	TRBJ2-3	TGCGCCAGCTCGCGGGGCAGCGATACGCAGTATTTT	CASSRGSDTQYF
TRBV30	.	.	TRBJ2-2	TGTGCCTGGAGTGAGGAGTTGCCCGGGGAGCTGTTTTTT	CAWSEELPGELFF
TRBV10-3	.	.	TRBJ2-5	TGTGCCATCAGTGACCGAGAGGAGACCCAGTACTTC	CAISDREETQYF
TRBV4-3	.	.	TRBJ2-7	TGCGCCAGCAGCCAAGGGCAGGGGTATTACGAGCAGTACTTC	CASSQGQGYYEQYF
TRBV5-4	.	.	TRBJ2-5	TGTGCCAGCAGCTTGGGGCGGGTTTACGAGACCCAGTACTTC	CASSLGRVYETQYF
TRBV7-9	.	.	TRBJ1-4	TGTGCCAGCAGCCCAAGACAGACTAATGAAAAACTGTTTTTT	CASSPRQTNEKLFF
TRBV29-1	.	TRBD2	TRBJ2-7	TGCAGCACAAGTAGCGGGGCCTACGAGCAGTACTTC	CSTSSGAYEQYF
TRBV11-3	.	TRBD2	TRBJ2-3	TGTGCCAGCAGCTGGGCGGGAGCGACCGCGGATACGCAGTATTTT	CASSWAGATADTQYF
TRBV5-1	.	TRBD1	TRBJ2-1	TGCGCCAGCAGCTCGTCCGGGACAGCTTACAATGAGCAGTTCTTC	CASSSSGTAYNEQFF
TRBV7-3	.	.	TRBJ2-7	TGTGCCAGCAGCTTAGGCCCAGGGGGGGTCTACGAGCAGTACTTC	CASSLGPGGVYEQYF
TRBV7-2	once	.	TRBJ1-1	TGTGCCAGCAGCTTTTTTAGGAGGGCCCCTGAAGCTTTCTTT	CASSFFRRAPEAFF
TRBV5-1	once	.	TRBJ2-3	TGCGCCAGCAGCTCCGGACAGAGCACAGATACGCAGTATTTT	CASSSGQSTDTQYF
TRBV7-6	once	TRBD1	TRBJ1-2	TGTGCCAGCAGCTCCACCCCGGGACAGGGGGGTGGCTACACCTTC	CASSSTPGQGGGYTF
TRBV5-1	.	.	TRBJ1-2	TGCGCCAGCAGCTTGGGGGGCTTTGGGTATGGCTACACCTTC	CASSLGGFGYGYTF
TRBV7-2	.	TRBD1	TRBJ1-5	TGTGCCAGCAGCTTAGCAGGGGGCGGTCAGCCCCAGCATTTT	CASSLAGGGQPQHF
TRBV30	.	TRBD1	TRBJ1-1	TGTGCCTGGACGAGACAGGGACGGGCTTTCTTT	CAWTRQGRAFF
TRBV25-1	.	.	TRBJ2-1	TGTGCCAGCAGTGAAGGACCCTATGATGAGCAGTTCTTC	CASSEGPYDEQFF
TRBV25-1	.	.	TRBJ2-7	TGTGCCAGCAGTGATCGGCAGATCTACGAGCAGTACTTC	CASSDRQIYEQYF
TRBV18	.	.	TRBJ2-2	TGTGCCAGCAGCAAAGAAAAAACCAACACCGGGGAGCTGTTTTTT	CASSKEKTNTGELFF